The following is a T cell receptor (beta chain) sequence with its context. In this sample, this clonotype turned up a few times. Its recognized antigen is unknown. There are no base qualities to consult, and no much larger clone falls within one base. The germline V gene (reference sequence) sets CDR1 to MNHEY and CDR2 to SMNVEV. The CDR3 numbers 17 residues from cysteine through phenylalanine. The sequence is cut down to CDR3 DNA, 51 bases in frame from base 1. Ends trimmed: V by 4 bases, J by 4 bases; bases unmatched to a gene: 12. The treatment or condition label of this sample denotes: in vitro stimulation with specific CMV peptide epitopes to enrich CMV-specific T cells. This record comes from a study of T cell repertoires in cytomegalovirus infection (dated 2019 in TCRdb). With respect to the entire study: Alongside well-studied HLA-B-restricted epitopes, the peptide stimulations were aimed at recently identified HLA-C-restricted CMV epitopes, whose presentation resists viral immunomodulation. Donor HLA type was relevant to the analysis, because carriage of CMV infection together with the matching HLA type was indicated by public TCR beta signatures. Overall study outcomes, separate from this receptor: Cumulative frequency of public TCR beta family members discriminated carriers of CMV infection plus the relevant HLA type in this cohort and an independent roughly 350-donor cohort. The ex vivo response was dominated by HLA-C-restricted CMV-specific TCR beta clonotypes, which also provided the single most frequent clonotype in two of eight donors.

The listed sequencing device is Illumina HiSeq 1500. TCRdb redid the processing of the public reads, applying fastp at Q25 and MiXCR, and retained in-frame beta chains. Identical CDR3 protein sequences are pooled into one entry, listed with their most common genes and DNA. The sample table records 900,000 to 950,000 distinct CDR3 sequences; 31% of these occur just once. The ten largest make up around 15% of the sample. The receptor was derived from a human donor in good health (CMV status not recorded). Some clones in this sample may be carry-over from other donors' samples. Material: cultured CD8+ T cells from PBMCs, obtained from culture after CMV antigen stimulation. The chain was built from TRBV27 and TRBJ2-1; 8 of the junction bases match TRBD1. The CDR3 is CASSSHRTGTLYNEQFF. The DNA sequence is given as TGTGCCAGCAGTTCACATCGGACAGGGACCTTATACAATGAGCAGTTCTTC.